The 11 T cell receptor beta chains below all came from one sample that was sequenced in a study of Graves' ophthalmopathy and Graves' hyperthyroidism. Scientists amplified the TCR beta CDR3 regions from RNA transcripts. Following a first-round RT-PCR that used HTBI primers, a second-round multiplex PCR was carried out. Each CDR3 protein gets one entry after TCRdb re-called the multiplex PCR reads with MiXCR. Altogether about 400,000 distinct CDR3 sequences are present, roughly 18% being singletons, with the ten largest covering about 1.6%. Sequencing was done on a sample of peripheral blood. These receptors were collected from a woman under 30 with Graves' ophthalmopathy.

This clonotype was detected ten times or more. The chain has TRBV11-2 and TRBJ2-5, with 11 positions matching TRBD2. V trimming: 5 bases; J trimming: 4 bases; junction bases outside the gene matches: 12. The CDR3 covers 17 residues. Germline V lookup: CDR1 SGHAT, CDR2 FQNNGV. The CDR3 loop reads CASSPQQGLAVGETQYF. In DNA form, the CDR3 reads TGTGCCAGCAGCCCACAGCAGGGACTAGCGGTGGGAGAGACCCAGTACTTC.

As to this clonotype: An end of the junction does not agree with germline; a read error may underlie this. The chain combines TRBV7-7 with TRBJ2-2, with 10 bases that match TRBD2. The CDR3 is 17 amino acids. From germline, CDR1 is SSHAT and CDR2 FNYEAQ (reference sequence). The DNA of the CDR3 is TGTGCTAGCAGCTGGGGACCTAGCGGGGGTAACACCGGGGAGCTGTTTTTT. Translated: CASSWGPSGGNTGELFF.

This clonotype was seen ten or more times. The rearrangement joins TRBV6-1 to TRBJ2-4; weak D call: TRBD2 (6 bases). The CDR3 spans 16 residues. With 5 bases removed from V and 2 bases from J, the gap between germline ends came to 16 bases. Germline V gene lookup returns CDR1 MNHNS and CDR2 SASEGT. The CDR3 protein is CASSRRGSVTKNIQYF. The DNA for the CDR3 is TGTGCCAGCAGTCGTCGGGGGAGTGTGACCAAAAACATTCAGTACTTC.

This clonotype appeared a few times. The gene calls are TRBV6-1 and TRBJ2-5, with 8 positions matching TRBD1. This CDR3 has 15 amino acids. Germline V gene sequence: CDR1 MNHNS, CDR2 SASEGT. Trimming cost V 0 bases and J 2 bases; bases outside gene matches: 2. The DNA for the CDR3 is TGTGCCAGCAGTGAAGCCGGACAGGGTCAAGAGACCCAGTACTTC. It specifies CASSEAGQGQETQYF.

In its sample, this clonotype was seen many times. This chain uses TRBV6-1 with TRBJ1-5; TRBD1 might be the D (6 bases). CDR3 length: 12 residues. CDR1 is MNHNS, CDR2 SASEGT, per germline. V was pared by 10 bases and J by 6 bases, with 13 bases between. This chain's CDR3 is CANLDSCQPQHF. Here the CDR3 DNA reads TGTGCCAACCTGGACAGTTGTCAGCCCCAGCATTTT.

This clonotype was observed many times. The V call is TRBV27, the J call TRBJ1-2, with 7 bases fitting TRBD1. Germline CDR1 MNHEY, CDR2 SMNVEV (reference sequence). The CDR3 extends over 16 amino acids. The V gene end was trimmed by 0 bases and the J gene end by 8 bases; junction bases not matched to a gene: 12. CDR3 region: CASSLSRDSNRGGYTF. CDR3 bases: TGTGCCAGCAGTTTATCGCGGGACAGTAACCGTGGGGGCTACACCTTC.

This clonotype was counted at least ten times. J is TRBJ1-2 and V is TRBV27; 8 bases line up with TRBD1. The CDR3 loop spans 16 amino acids. CDR1 is MNHEY and CDR2 is SMNVEV in the germline V gene (reference sequence). Losses at the gene ends were 6 bases for V and 0 bases for J; bases not matched to a gene: 9. CDR3 sequence reads: CASRRQGSPANYGYTF. The CDR3 region has the DNA TGTGCCAGCAGGAGACAGGGGTCCCCAGCTAACTATGGCTACACCTTC.

This clonotype was found many times. This chain uses TRBV30 with TRBJ2-7; maybe TRBD1 (5 bases). The CDR3 covers 18 residues. From germline, CDR1 is GTSNPN and CDR2 SVGIG (reference sequence). The V end was cut by 2 bases, the J end by 0 bases, with 23 bases between. CDR3: CAWSSYGQGTISSYEQYF. CDR3 coding DNA: TGTGCCTGGAGTAGCTACGGGCAGGGCACCATAAGCTCCTACGAGCAGTACTTC.

This clonotype occurred many times. This sequence joins TRBV28 and TRBJ2-5, with 12 bases fitting TRBD2. Germline assignment: CDR1 MDHEN and CDR2 SYDVKM. Trimming at V came to 7 bases and at J to 2 bases, leaving 8 bases not matched to a gene. This CDR3 spans 16 amino acids. This chain's CDR3 is CASTPLAGGPQETQYF. The CDR3 DNA is TGTGCCAGCACCCCTCTAGCGGGGGGGCCTCAAGAGACCCAGTACTTC.

The chain employs TRBV6-1 and TRBJ2-7, with 8 bases identical to TRBD2. V trimming: 5 bases; J trimming: 6 bases; junction bases outside the gene matches: 12. CDR1 MNHNS and CDR2 SASEGT come from the germline V gene. This CDR3 comprises 15 residues. The CDR3 sequence: CASSTPDQRESEQYF. CDR3 nucleotide sequence: TGTGCCAGCAGTACCCCCGACCAGCGGGAGAGCGAGCAGTACTTC.

This clonotype was found many times. J is TRBJ1-2 and V is TRBV5-1; the D gene is possibly TRBD1 (6 bases). The length of the CDR3 is 11 residues. Trimming stripped 8 bases from V and 4 bases from J, with 9 bases between. Germline V gene data show CDR1 as SGHRS and CDR2 as YFSETQ. The CDR3 is CASGQLYGYTF. The CDR3 bases are TGCGCCAGTGGACAGCTCTATGGCTACACCTTC.